The 14 T cell receptor beta chains presented below share a single source sample, sequenced in a study of T cell responses to AZD1222 COVID-19 vaccine. Profiling relied on immunoSEQ multiplex PCR, and the TCRdb table lists in-frame clones only, not all of them. The data show over 130,000 clones, about 89% seen once. The specimen was peripheral blood, collected on day 0 of AZD1222 vaccination. The receptors come from an adult in good health.

The genes are TRBV6-5 and TRBJ1-1; the D is unclear. This CDR3 has 16 residues. V was shortened by 0 bases and J by 0 bases, with 11 bases between the two germline ends. Germline CDR1 MNHEY, CDR2 SVGAGI. The CDR3, as DNA: TGTGCCAGCAGTTACTCGCCGACCATTATGAACACTGAAGCTTTCTTT. As protein: CASSYSPTIMNTEAFF.

The CDR3 DNA reads TGTGCCACCAGCAGAGGAGGGAGCTCCTACGAGCAGTACTTC. Its protein is CATSRGGSSYEQYF. The rearrangement joins TRBV15 to TRBJ2-7, with a tentative D call TRBD2 (5 bases). The CDR3 runs 14 residues. Germline CDR1 and CDR2: LNHNV and YYDKDF (reference sequence). Trimming shortened V by 1 base and J by 0 bases, and 7 bases separated the two germline ends.

The CDR3 loop is CASMRQHSYGYTF. In DNA, the CDR3 is TGTGCCAGCATGCGACAGCATTCCTATGGCTACACCTTC. The chain couples TRBV28 to TRBJ1-2; D perhaps matches TRBD1 (5 bases). Germline-derived CDR1 and CDR2 are MDHEN and SYDVKM. There are 13 residues in the CDR3. Trimming pared 7 bases from V and 4 bases from J, leaving 13 bases between.

CDR3 coding DNA: TGTGCCAGTAGTCGGGACAGGGGGCCCTCTGGAAACACCATATATTTT. Protein sequence: CASSRDRGPSGNTIYF. This sequence joins TRBV19 and TRBJ1-3, with TRBD1 matching 12 bases. The trim removed 5 bases at V and 0 bases at J, leaving 2 bases unmatched. CDR1 is LNHDA, CDR2 SQIVND, per germline (reference sequence). This CDR3 comprises 16 residues.

The chain recombines TRBV5-6 with TRBJ1-2; 8 nucleotides align to TRBD1. The V gene's germline CDR1 is SGHDT and CDR2 YYEEEE. With V trimmed by 0 bases and J by 2 bases, 6 bases remained unmatched. The CDR3 extends over 16 amino acids. The CDR3: CASSLAQRTGNYGYTF. CDR3 bases: TGTGCCAGCAGCTTGGCCCAAAGGACAGGGAACTATGGCTACACCTTC.

This chain links TRBV28 with TRBJ2-2; D unclear. Trimming removed 5 bases at V and 0 bases at J, with 13 bases between. From germline, CDR1 is MDHEN and CDR2 SYDVKM. This CDR3 comprises 16 residues. CDR3 in DNA: TGTGCCAGCAGTCCCCATAAGCCTGCGAACACCGGGGAGCTGTTTTTT. It is translated as CASSPHKPANTGELFF.

V is TRBV5-5 and J is TRBJ2-5, with D possibly being TRBD1 or TRBD2 (5 bases each). Germline-derived CDR1 and CDR2 are SGHKS and YYEKEE (reference sequence). The V gene lost 1 base and the J gene lost 3 bases, with 7 bases spanning the gap. The CDR3 contains 13 residues. In DNA, the CDR3 is TGTGCCAGCAGCTTGATGGGGGAAGAGACCCAGTACTTC. This encodes CASSLMGEETQYF. Drawing the rest from reference TRBV5-5 and TRBJ2-5, the complete variable domain is DAGVTQSPTHLIKTRGQQVTLRCSPISGHKSVSWYQQVLGQGPQFIFQYYEKEERGRGNFPDRFSARQFPNYSSELNVNALLLGDSALYLCASSLMGEETQYFGPGTRLLVL.

This rearrangement joins TRBV7-8 to TRBJ1-2; TRBD1 matches 7 bases. Germline V gene sequence: CDR1 SGHVS, CDR2 FQNEAQ. This CDR3 has 16 residues. V was pared by 1 base and J by 8 bases, with 13 bases of the junction left unmatched. CDR3 nucleotide sequence: TGTGCCAGCAGCTTAGTGCCGGGACAGCCAACCGAGGGCTACACCTTC. This gives the protein CASSLVPGQPTEGYTF. The complete variable domain, with remaining parts taken from reference TRBV7-8 and TRBJ1-2, reads GAGVSQSPRYKVAKRGQDVALRCDPISGHVSLFWYQQALGQGPEFLTYFQNEAQLDKSGLPSDRFFAERPEGSVSTLKIQRTQQEDSAVYLCASSLVPGQPTEGYTFGSGTRLTVV.

This clone occurred once. The chain combines TRBV24-1 with TRBJ2-1; no clear D gene. Looked up from germline, CDR1 is KGHDR and CDR2 is SFDVKD. Trimming stripped 4 bases from V and 4 bases from J, with 4 bases between. The CDR3 length is 12 residues. This CDR3 is CATSDQYNEQFF. CDR3 nucleotides: TGTGCCACCAGTGACCAATACAATGAGCAGTTCTTC.

The V and J genes are TRBV28 and TRBJ1-1; D is possibly TRBD1 (6 bases). The ends were cut back, 6 bases at V and 1 base at J, with 21 bases in the middle. CDR3 size: 17 residues. CDR1 and CDR2 from the germline V gene are MDHEN and SYDVKM. CDR3 bases: TGTGCCAGCAGCTATCGACAGGAAACGAATTCGAACACTGAAGCTTTCTTT. Translation: CASSYRQETNSNTEAFF.

V is TRBV28 and J is TRBJ2-7; maybe TRBD2 (5 bases). Trimming removed 8 bases from V and 1 base from J, with 12 bases in between. Germline CDR1 reads MDHEN; CDR2 reads SYDVKM. This CDR3 is 13 amino acids long. CDR3 in DNA: TGTGCCAGCGGCCCGAGGGTATCCTACGAGCAGTACTTC. As protein: CASGPRVSYEQYF.

The chain carries TRBV6-4 and TRBJ2-3; 12 nucleotides line up with TRBD2. V dropped 5 bases and J dropped 4; count of bases not matched to a gene: 4. Germline loops: CDR1 MRHNA, CDR2 SNTAGT. This CDR3 region has 15 residues. DNA for the CDR3: TGTGCCAGCAGTCCCCTAGCGGGGGGGCCAGATACGCAGTATTTT. This codes for CASSPLAGGPDTQYF.

The V and J genes are TRBV15 and TRBJ1-2; a weak D match, TRBD1 (6 bases). This CDR3 is built from 15 residues. Germline V CDR1 and CDR2: LNHNV, YYDKDF (reference sequence). V was shortened by 4 bases and J by 4 bases, with 16 bases between the two germline ends. CDR3 coding DNA: TGTGCCACCAGCATAGACACACACAGGGTCTATGGCTACACCTTC. Its translation: CATSIDTHRVYGYTF.

The rearrangement uses TRBV3-1 (or the pseudogene TRBV3-2) and TRBJ2-1; D is unclear. Trimming cost V 5 bases and J 1 base, with 18 bases left between them. The CDR3 contains 17 residues. The V gene's germline CDR1 is LGHDT and CDR2 YNNKEL (reference sequence). The CDR3 bases are TGTGCCAGCAGCTCCCCCGGTTCCCGGAAATCCTACAATGAGCAGTTCTTC. Translated, it gives CASSSPGSRKSYNEQFF.